This entry concerns a single T cell receptor (beta chain). What it recognizes is unknown. The data were obtained in a study of blood T cells in healthy people across ages. Next came a second PCR, run for roughly 6 to 11 cycles, which used a sample-barcoded 5' primer along with a J-beta primer mix. TCRdb used MiXCR to reprocess the 5' RACE reads, holding one entry per CDR3 protein. The repertoire consists of about 760,000 distinct CDR3 sequences, with 20% to 25% occurring once and the leading ten covering just under 9.5%. General observations from the study: Both higher diversity and more naive CD4+ cells marked long-lived donors when set against aged donors. Estimates of total diversity, which came from one million sequenced T cells, were considered to be underestimates.

These data were also reused for a study on T cells of mothers and their children. As that study records: Sequencing got over 8.5 million TCR beta CDR3 reads from each mother and roughly 3 million from each child. Detection of persistent microchimeric T cell clones did not occur.

This TCR came from a boy aged 5-17 years in good health. Sequencing was done on a sample of blood.

The CDR3 here is CASSLRRAQQETQYF. CDR3 nucleotides: TGTGCCAGCAGCTTGAGGCGGGCGCAGCAAGAGACCCAGTACTTC. The chain has TRBV5-5 and TRBJ2-5; TRBD2 is a possible D gene (5 bases). The germline gives CDR1 SGHKS, CDR2 YYEKEE (reference sequence). The germline V and J ends were trimmed by 1 base and 2 bases, with 12 bases remaining between them. The CDR3 contains 15 residues.